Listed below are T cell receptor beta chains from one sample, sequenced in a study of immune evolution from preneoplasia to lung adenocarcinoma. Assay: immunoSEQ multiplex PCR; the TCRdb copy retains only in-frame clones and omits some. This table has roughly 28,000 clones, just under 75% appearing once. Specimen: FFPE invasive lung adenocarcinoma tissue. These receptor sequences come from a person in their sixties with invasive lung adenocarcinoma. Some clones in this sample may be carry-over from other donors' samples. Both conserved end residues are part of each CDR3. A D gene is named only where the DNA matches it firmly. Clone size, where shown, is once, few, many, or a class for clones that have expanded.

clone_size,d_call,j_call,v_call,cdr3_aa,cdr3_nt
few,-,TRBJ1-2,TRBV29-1,CSVEALFGGYTF,TGCAGCGTTGAGGCCCTCTTTGGAGGCTACACCTTC
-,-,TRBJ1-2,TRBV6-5,CASSYSPTINYGYTF,TGTGCCAGCAGTTATAGCCCTACAATAAATTATGGCTACACCTTC
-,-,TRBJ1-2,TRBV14,CASSQMLEPGYGYTF,TGTGCCAGCAGCCAGATGCTGGAGCCCGGCTATGGCTACACCTTC
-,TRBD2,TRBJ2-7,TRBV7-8,CASSLASASGSSYEQYF,TGTGCCAGCAGCTTAGCGTCGGCTAGCGGGAGCTCCTACGAGCAGTACTTC
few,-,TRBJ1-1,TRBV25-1,CASRDTEAFF,TGTGCCAGCAGGGACACTGAAGCTTTCTTT
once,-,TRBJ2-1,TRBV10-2,CASSVRVNNEQFF,TGCGCCAGCAGTGTGAGAGTAAACAATGAGCAGTTCTTC
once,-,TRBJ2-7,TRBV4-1,CASRQEGTYEQYF,TGCGCCAGCAGGCAGGAAGGTACCTACGAGCAGTACTTC
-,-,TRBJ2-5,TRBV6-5,CASSYFRDQETQYF,TGTGCCAGCAGTTACTTCCGGGACCAAGAGACCCAGTACTTC
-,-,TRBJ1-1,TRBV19,CASSKVSRYTEAFF,TGTGCCAGTAGTAAGGTCAGTCGCTACACTGAAGCTTTCTTT
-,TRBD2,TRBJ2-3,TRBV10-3,CAIRTSGSDTDTQYF,TGTGCCATCAGGACTAGCGGGAGTGATACAGATACGCAGTATTTT
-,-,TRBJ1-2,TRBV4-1,CASSQGQKNYGYTF,TGCGCCAGCAGCCAAGGACAGAAAAACTATGGCTACACCTTC
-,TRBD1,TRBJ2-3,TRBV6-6,CASSYRYYRGDTQYF,TGTGCCAGCAGTTACCGTTACTACAGGGGGGATACGCAGTATTTT
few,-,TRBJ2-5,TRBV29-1,CSVRQRQETQYF,TGCAGCGTAAGACAGCGCCAAGAGACCCAGTACTTC
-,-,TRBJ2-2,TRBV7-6,CASSPRQGLVPGELFF,TGTGCCAGCAGCCCCCGGCAGGGATTGGTACCCGGGGAGCTGTTTTTT
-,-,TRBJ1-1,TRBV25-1,CASSAQGTSEAFF,TGTGCCAGCAGTGCCCAGGGGACCTCTGAAGCTTTCTTT
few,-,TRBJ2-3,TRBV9,CASSVAHAGDTQYF,TGTGCCAGCAGCGTAGCTCACGCCGGTGATACGCAGTATTTT
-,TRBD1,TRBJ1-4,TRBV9,CASSATGRNNEKLFF,TGTGCCAGCAGCGCGACAGGGCGTAACAATGAAAAACTGTTTTTT
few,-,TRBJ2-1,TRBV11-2,CASSLGLGGGMDNEQFF,TGTGCCAGCAGCTTAGGTTTGGGGGGAGGTATGGACAATGAGCAGTTCTTC
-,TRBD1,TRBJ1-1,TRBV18,CASSPGTGGVNTEAFF,TGTGCCAGCTCACCTGGGACAGGGGGGGTGAACACTGAAGCTTTCTTT
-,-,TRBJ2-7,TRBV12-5,CASGVRYEQYF,TGTGCTAGTGGTGTCCGCTACGAGCAGTACTTC
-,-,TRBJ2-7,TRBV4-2,CASSLWDQLSLSYEQYF,TGTGCCAGCAGCCTATGGGATCAGCTCTCCCTCTCCTACGAGCAGTACTTC
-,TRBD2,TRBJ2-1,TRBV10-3,CAIWTSGYNEQFF,TGTGCCATTTGGACTAGCGGATACAATGAGCAGTTCTTC
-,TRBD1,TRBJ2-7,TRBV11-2,CASSSGDRYYEQYF,TGTGCCAGCAGCTCCGGGGACAGATACTACGAGCAGTACTTC
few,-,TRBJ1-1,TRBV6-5,CASSSRNTEAFF,TGTGCCAGCAGTTCTCGGAACACTGAAGCTTTCTTT
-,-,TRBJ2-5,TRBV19,CASSIVSGQPQETQYF,TGTGCCAGTAGTATAGTAAGCGGCCAACCCCAAGAGACCCAGTACTTC
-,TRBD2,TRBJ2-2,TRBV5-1,CASSSRGSGKAGELFF,TGCGCCAGCAGTTCCCGGGGTAGCGGGAAGGCCGGGGAGCTGTTTTTT
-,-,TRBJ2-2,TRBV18,CASSTGIVAGELFF,TGTGCCAGCTCAACGGGGATTGTCGCCGGGGAGCTGTTTTTT
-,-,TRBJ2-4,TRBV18,CASSPQIEGGGKNIQYF,TGTGCCAGCTCACCCCAGATTGAAGGGGGAGGCAAAAACATTCAGTACTTC
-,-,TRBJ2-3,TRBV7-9,CASSDRDTSMYF,TGTGCCAGCAGCGACCGGGACACTTCTATGTATTTT
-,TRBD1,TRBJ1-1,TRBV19,CASNPTGRTEAFF,TGTGCTAGTAATCCGACAGGGCGGACTGAAGCTTTCTTT
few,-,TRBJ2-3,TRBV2,CASSGQTEEKYF,TGTGCCAGCAGCGGACAGACCGAAGAGAAGTATTTT
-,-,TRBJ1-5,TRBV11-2,CASSLDEYQPQHF,TGTGCCAGCAGCTTAGATGAGTATCAGCCCCAGCATTTT
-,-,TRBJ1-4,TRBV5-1,CASRAGTDEKLFF,TGCGCCAGCAGGGCAGGGACGGATGAAAAACTGTTTTTT
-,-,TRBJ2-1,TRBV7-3,CASSLVTSSYNEQFF,TGTGCCAGCAGCTTAGTGACTTCTTCCTACAATGAGCAGTTCTTC
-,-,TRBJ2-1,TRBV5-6,CASSLGLGSYNEQFF,TGTGCCAGCAGCTTAGGCCTAGGTTCCTACAATGAGCAGTTCTTC
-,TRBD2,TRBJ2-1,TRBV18,CASSPGTSGNYNEQFF,TGTGCCAGCTCACCTGGGACTAGCGGGAACTACAATGAGCAGTTCTTC
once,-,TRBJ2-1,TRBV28,CASRGSFNEQFF,TGTGCCAGCAGGGGTTCCTTCAATGAGCAGTTCTTC
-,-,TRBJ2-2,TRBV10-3,CAISEEGRAVNTGELFF,TGTGCCATCAGTGAGGAAGGGAGAGCGGTTAACACCGGGGAGCTGTTTTTT
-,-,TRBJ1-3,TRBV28,CASTPRWNTIYF,TGTGCCAGCACTCCCCGCTGGAACACCATATATTTT
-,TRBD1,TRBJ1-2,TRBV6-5,CASTRTGVNYGYTF,TGTGCCAGCACCAGGACAGGGGTAAACTATGGCTACACCTTC
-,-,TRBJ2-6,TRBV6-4,CASSGGPGANVLTF,TGTGCCAGCAGTGGGGGCCCTGGGGCCAACGTCCTGACTTTC
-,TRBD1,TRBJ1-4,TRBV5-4,CASSSRQGGEKLFF,TGTGCCAGCAGCTCGAGACAGGGAGGCGAAAAACTGTTTTTT
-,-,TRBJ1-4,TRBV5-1,CASSLRGDGEKLFF,TGCGCCAGCAGCCTGAGGGGGGATGGTGAAAAACTGTTTTTT
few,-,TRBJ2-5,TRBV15,CATSRDPEGETQYF,TGTGCCACCAGCAGAGATCCGGAGGGGGAGACCCAGTACTTC
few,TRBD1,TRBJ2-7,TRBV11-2,CASTPGTGVNEQYF,TGTGCCAGCACCCCCGGGACAGGGGTCAACGAGCAGTACTTC
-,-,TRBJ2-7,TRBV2,CASSELIGSRYEQYF,TGTGCCAGCAGTGAATTGATCGGGAGCCGGTACGAGCAGTACTTC
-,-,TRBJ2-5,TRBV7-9,CASSLGSVEGTQYF,TGTGCCAGCAGCTTAGGGTCGGTCGAAGGGACCCAGTACTTC
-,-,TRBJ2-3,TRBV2,CASRSQDTDTQYF,TGTGCCAGCCGGAGTCAGGACACAGATACGCAGTATTTT